This T cell receptor beta chain was captured in a study of cytotoxic CD8 clonotypes in ibrutinib-treated CLL. General study findings and limits: Baseline clonality, higher than in age-matched healthy donors, tracked circulating CD8+ T-cell counts. The study sampled sustained-remission and progressing patients at different times. Higher clonality was seen at ibrutinib response and a return toward baseline at progression.

The intended depth for sequencing was 1 in 200,000 to 1 in 1 million T cells. Here immunoSEQ multiplex PCR was the method, and the copy in TCRdb shows in-frame clones only, minus some. The data show roughly 300,000 clones, roughly four fifths seen once. A remark on this clone: The antigen remains undetermined.

This receptor was obtained from a human donor with chronic lymphocytic leukemia. The source was PBMCs, collected at disease progression, from a patient treated with ibrutinib.

The CDR3 is CASSLDRDDEQFF. DNA for the CDR3: TGTGCCAGCAGCTTAGACAGGGACGATGAGCAGTTCTTC. The chain combines TRBV7-2 with TRBJ2-1, with a weak D call TRBD1 (6 bases). The V end lost 1 base, the J end lost 8 bases, and 9 bases lay between the germline ends. Germline loops: CDR1 SGHTA, CDR2 FQGNSA. There are 13 residues in the CDR3.